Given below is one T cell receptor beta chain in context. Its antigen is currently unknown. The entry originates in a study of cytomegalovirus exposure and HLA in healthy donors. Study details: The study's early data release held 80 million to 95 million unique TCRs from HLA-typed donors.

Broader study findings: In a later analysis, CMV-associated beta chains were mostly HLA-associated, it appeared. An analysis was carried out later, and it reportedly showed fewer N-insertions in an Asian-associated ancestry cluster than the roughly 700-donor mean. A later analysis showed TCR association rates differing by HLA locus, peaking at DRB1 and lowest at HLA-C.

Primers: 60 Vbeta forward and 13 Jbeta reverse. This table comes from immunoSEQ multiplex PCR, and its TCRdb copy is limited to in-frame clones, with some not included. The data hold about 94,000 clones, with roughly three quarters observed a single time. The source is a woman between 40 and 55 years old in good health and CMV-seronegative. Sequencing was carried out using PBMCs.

The CDR3 sequence: CASRDLGFNSPLHF. CDR3 coding DNA: TGTGCCAGCAGGGACTTGGGCTTCAATTCACCCCTCCACTTT. J is TRBJ1-6 and V is TRBV7-9, with D unresolved. The germline V and J ends were trimmed by 6 bases and 7 bases, with 13 bases remaining between them. The V gene's germline CDR1 is SEHNR and CDR2 FQNEAQ (reference sequence). The CDR3 spans 14 residues.